This T cell receptor beta chain was documented in a study of blood T cell repertoires in COVID-19. At the level of the study: Collection of acute and convalescent COVID-19 samples took place in the United States, Italy and Spain. The cDNA or gDNA used as material had been derived from T cells, B-cell-depleted T cells, or PBMCs.

J lost 6 bases, V lost 2 bases, and 5 bases had no gene match. Looked up from germline, CDR1 is MNHNS and CDR2 is SASEGT. The CDR3 runs 16 residues. TCRdb's copy holds only in-frame clones and misses some; the assay was immunoSEQ multiplex PCR. The table has 200,000 to 300,000 clones, around nine tenths seen once. In its sample, this clone was seen a few times. The study recruited people aged roughly 18 to 100 years across under 25 US areas. Participants' own reports of clinical history determined their cohort assignment. The sequence was collected from a man aged 40-49 years who had recovered from COVID-19. Specimen: PBMCs or T cells enriched from blood (not recorded which). This chain connects TRBV6-1 to TRBJ1-5, with 12 nucleotides matching TRBD1. The CDR3 DNA is TGTGCCAGCAGTGAACGGGACAGGGGGCCTTTTCAGCCCCAGCATTTT. Translated, it gives CASSERDRGPFQPQHF.